These T cell receptor beta chains were read from a single sample in a study of T cell repertoires and HLA-DP antigens. Measured with immunoSEQ multiplex PCR; TCRdb has only the in-frame clones, and not every one. The sample has roughly 2,000 clones, approximately 80% seen once. The sequenced sample was CD137- CD4+ T cells from cultured PBMCs. These receptor sequences come from a woman aged 18-29 years in good health and CMV-seronegative. The CDR3 runs from the conserved cysteine through the conserved F or W. D genes are given only for firm matches. The size field is filled for only some rows; it gives once, few, many or a size class.

j_gene,abundance,d_gene,v_gene,CDR3aa,CDR3nt
TRBJ1-1,NA,NA,TRBV5-1,CASSLGDWTTNTEAFF,TGCGCCAGCAGCTTGGGAGATTGGACAACGAACACTGAAGCTTTCTTT
TRBJ1-1,once,NA,TRBV25-1,CASSEGKTGNMNTEAFF,TGTGCCAGCAGTGAAGGGAAGACTGGGAACATGAACACTGAAGCTTTCTTT
TRBJ1-5,NA,NA,TRBV6-1,CASSESRRAHKANQPQHF,TGTGCCAGCAGTGAGAGTCGACGGGCTCATAAAGCCAATCAGCCCCAGCATTTT
TRBJ2-7,NA,TRBD2,TRBV28,CASSLGGSDSYEQYF,TGTGCCAGCAGTTTGGGCGGGAGTGACTCCTACGAGCAGTACTTC
TRBJ2-3,NA,TRBD2,TRBV4-2,CASSQDRTRPTDTQYF,TGTGCCAGCAGCCAAGATAGGACTAGACCCACAGATACGCAGTATTTT
TRBJ1-3,NA,TRBD1,TRBV4-1,CASSQTTGALSGNTIYF,TGCGCCAGCAGCCAAACGACAGGGGCCCTCTCTGGAAACACCATATATTTT
TRBJ2-2,large,NA,TRBV2,CASSVTANTGELFF,TGTGCCAGCAGCGTGACAGCGAACACCGGGGAGCTGTTTTTT
TRBJ2-5,NA,TRBD1,TRBV5-6,CASSAGQGIQETQYF,TGTGCCAGCAGCGCGGGACAGGGGATCCAAGAGACCCAGTACTTC
TRBJ1-2,NA,NA,TRBV6-5,CASSLLENYGYTF,TGTGCCAGCAGTTTACTGGAAAACTATGGCTACACCTTC
TRBJ1-1,once,NA,TRBV11-1,CASSRPPTDSMNTEAFF,TGTGCCAGCAGCCGCCCCCCAACGGACAGCATGAACACTGAAGCTTTCTTT
TRBJ2-1,once,NA,TRBV10-1,CASSESRQGGSEQFF,TGCGCCAGCAGTGAGTCGAGGCAGGGTGGGAGTGAGCAGTTCTTC
TRBJ1-5,NA,NA,TRBV28,CASSLGNQPQHF,TGTGCCAGCAGTCTCGGAAATCAGCCCCAGCATTTT
TRBJ1-1,NA,TRBD1,TRBV5-6,CASSWDRANTEAFF,TGTGCCAGCAGCTGGGACAGAGCGAACACTGAAGCTTTCTTT
TRBJ2-2,few,NA,TRBV11-2,CASTPVRSNTGELFF,TGTGCCAGCACCCCGGTCCGATCCAACACCGGGGAGCTGTTTTTT
TRBJ2-3,NA,TRBD2,TRBV5-5,CASSDIFGGRSTDTQYF,TGTGCCAGCAGCGACATATTTGGCGGGAGAAGCACAGATACGCAGTATTTT
TRBJ2-5,NA,NA,TRBV4-2,CASSQGEVETQYF,TGTGCCAGCAGCCAAGGGGAGGTCGAGACCCAGTACTTC
TRBJ1-6,NA,TRBD1,TRBV5-8,CASSSPGQGGHNSPLHF,TGTGCCAGCAGCTCGCCGGGACAGGGAGGTCATAATTCACCCCTCCACTTT
TRBJ2-7,NA,TRBD2,TRBV6-5,CASSLADASYEQYF,TGTGCCAGCAGTCTAGCGGACGCCTCCTACGAGCAGTACTTC
TRBJ2-3,NA,NA,TRBV12-2,CASSPRGLITDTQYF,TGTGCCAGCAGCCCCAGGGGACTAATCACAGATACGCAGTATTTT
TRBJ2-4,NA,TRBD2,TRBV4-1,CASSFGGGRDIQYF,TGCGCCAGCAGCTTCGGGGGAGGGCGGGACATTCAGTACTTC
TRBJ1-5,NA,NA,TRBV6-1,CASSEAPGLSNQPQHF,TGTGCCAGCAGTGAAGCCCCAGGCCTGAGCAATCAGCCCCAGCATTTT
TRBJ2-2,NA,TRBD2,TRBV28,CASSLLKRGGIRNTGELFF,TGTGCCAGCAGTTTGCTGAAGCGGGGGGGGATCAGGAACACCGGGGAGCTGTTTTTT
TRBJ2-2,NA,NA,TRBV10-3,CAISAFGGGGTGELFF,TGTGCCATCAGTGCCTTCGGAGGGGGAGGAACCGGGGAGCTGTTTTTT
TRBJ2-7,NA,TRBD2,TRBV7-2,CASSLWLAGGPNGDEQYF,TGTGCCAGCAGCTTATGGCTAGCGGGAGGACCCAACGGAGACGAGCAGTACTTC
TRBJ2-4,NA,TRBD1,TRBV7-2,CASSLPGQSLNIQYF,TGTGCCAGCAGCTTACCGGGACAGTCTTTGAACATTCAGTACTTC
TRBJ1-2,NA,NA,TRBV29-1,CSAGVGQGGYTF,TGCAGCGCCGGCGTAGGGCAGGGCGGCTACACCTTC
TRBJ1-5,few,NA,TRBV15,CATSKGYSNQPQHF,TGTGCCACCAGCAAGGGGTATAGCAATCAGCCCCAGCATTTT
TRBJ2-1,NA,NA,TRBV4-1,CASSQPAGKRYNEQFF,TGCGCCAGCAGCCAGCCTGCAGGAAAACGCTACAATGAGCAGTTCTTC
TRBJ1-1,NA,NA,TRBV25-1,CASSTQDSEAFF,TGTGCCAGCAGTACGCAAGACAGTGAAGCTTTCTTT
TRBJ2-5,NA,TRBD1,TRBV7-3,CASSLTGQGRETQYF,TGTGCCAGCAGCCTGACAGGGCAGGGAAGGGAGACCCAGTACTTC
TRBJ1-4,NA,NA,TRBV7-9,CASSLATTTNEKLFF,TGTGCCAGCAGCTTAGCGACTACAACTAATGAAAAACTGTTTTTT
TRBJ2-7,NA,TRBD1,TRBV5-5,CASSRTGGSSYEQYF,TGTGCCAGCAGTCGGACAGGGGGCTCCTCCTACGAGCAGTACTTC
TRBJ2-2,NA,NA,TRBV7-9,CASSPGTGELFF,TGTGCCAGCAGCCCAGGGACCGGGGAGCTGTTTTTT
TRBJ2-5,few,TRBD1,TRBV7-9,CASSRGQGRETQYF,TGTGCCAGCAGCCGAGGACAGGGGCGAGAGACCCAGTACTTC
TRBJ1-6,NA,TRBD1,TRBV7-3,CASSSRDRYSPLHF,TGTGCCAGCAGCTCCCGGGACAGATATTCACCCCTCCACTTT
TRBJ1-1,NA,NA,TRBV9,CASSVDLDTEAFF,TGTGCCAGCAGCGTAGATTTGGACACTGAAGCTTTCTTT
TRBJ2-7,NA,NA,TRBV4-1,CASSQDLRGVYEQYF,TGCGCCAGCAGCCAAGATCTCCGGGGAGTCTACGAGCAGTACTTC
TRBJ1-2,NA,NA,TRBV7-3,CASSLSAGVGYTF,TGTGCCAGCAGCTTAAGTGCAGGGGTTGGCTACACCTTC
TRBJ2-5,NA,NA,TRBV6-6,CASHGRHSGRETQYF,TGTGCCAGCCACGGACGACACTCTGGGAGAGAGACCCAGTACTTC
TRBJ1-5,NA,NA,TRBV7-8,CASSFQEGQPQHF,TGTGCCAGCAGCTTTCAGGAGGGTCAGCCCCAGCATTTT
TRBJ1-4,NA,NA,TRBV9,CASSVAPGVANEKLFF,TGTGCCAGCAGCGTAGCCCCGGGGGTTGCTAATGAAAAACTGTTTTTT
TRBJ1-4,NA,NA,TRBV4-3,CASSQDWHSRDGEKLFF,TGCGCCAGCAGCCAAGATTGGCACTCCCGGGACGGTGAAAAACTGTTTTTT
TRBJ2-3,NA,TRBD2,TRBV5-4,CASSQLAGGRPDTQYF,TGTGCCAGCAGCCAACTAGCGGGAGGGCGCCCGGATACGCAGTATTTT
TRBJ2-5,few,NA,TRBV7-2,CASSLRTDTWETQYF,TGTGCCAGCAGCTTACGTACGGATACCTGGGAGACCCAGTACTTC
TRBJ1-2,NA,NA,TRBV6-6,CASSSHREAGYTF,TGTGCCAGCAGTTCACACAGGGAGGCGGGCTACACCTTC
TRBJ2-5,NA,TRBD1,TRBV11-2,CASSPGTGGWETQYF,TGTGCCAGCAGCCCCGGGACAGGGGGGTGGGAGACCCAGTACTTC
TRBJ1-3,NA,NA,TRBV7-2,CASSLVSSSGNTIYF,TGTGCCAGCAGCTTAGTCTCGAGCTCTGGAAACACCATATATTTT
TRBJ2-2,NA,NA,TRBV7-2,CASNPGANTGELFF,TGTGCCAGCAATCCCGGGGCGAACACCGGGGAGCTGTTTTTT
TRBJ1-5,NA,NA,TRBV7-8,CASSFDGFSNQPQHF,TGTGCCAGCAGCTTCGACGGGTTTAGCAATCAGCCCCAGCATTTT
TRBJ1-6,NA,NA,TRBV5-6,CASSLGGKSPLHF,TGTGCCAGCAGCTTGGGAGGGAAATCACCCCTCCACTTT
TRBJ2-7,NA,TRBD2,TRBV5-1,CASSFLAGVGYEQYF,TGCGCCAGCAGTTTCTTAGCGGGAGTTGGCTACGAGCAGTACTTC
TRBJ2-1,NA,NA,TRBV21-1,CASSRSGVQYNEQFF,TGTGCCAGCAGCCGATCAGGGGTTCAATACAATGAGCAGTTCTTC
TRBJ1-5,few,NA,TRBV7-2,CASSLEIGANQPQHF,TGTGCCAGCAGCTTAGAAATAGGGGCAAATCAGCCCCAGCATTTT
TRBJ1-1,NA,NA,TRBV7-2,CASSFWAKGSTEAFF,TGTGCCAGCAGCTTCTGGGCCAAGGGGAGCACTGAAGCTTTCTTT
TRBJ1-1,NA,NA,TRBV18,CASSPGLNTEAFF,TGTGCCAGCTCACCAGGACTGAACACTGAAGCTTTCTTT